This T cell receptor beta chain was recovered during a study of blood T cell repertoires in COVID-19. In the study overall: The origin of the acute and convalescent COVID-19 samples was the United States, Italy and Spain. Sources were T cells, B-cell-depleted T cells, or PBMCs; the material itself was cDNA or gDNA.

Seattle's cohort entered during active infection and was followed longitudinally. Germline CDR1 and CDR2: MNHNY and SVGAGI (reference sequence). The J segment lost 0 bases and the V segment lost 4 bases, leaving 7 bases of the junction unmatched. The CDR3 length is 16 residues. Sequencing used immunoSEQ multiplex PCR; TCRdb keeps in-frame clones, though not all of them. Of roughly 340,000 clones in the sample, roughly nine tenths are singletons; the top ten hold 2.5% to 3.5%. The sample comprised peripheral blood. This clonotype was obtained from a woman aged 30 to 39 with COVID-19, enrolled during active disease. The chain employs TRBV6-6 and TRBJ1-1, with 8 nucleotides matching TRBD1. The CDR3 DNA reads TGTGCCAGCAGTTCTTTATGGGACAGGATGAACACTGAAGCTTTCTTT. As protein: CASSSLWDRMNTEAFF.